This T cell receptor (beta chain) is drawn from a study of high-grade serous ovarian cancer treatment subgroups. Clones were read by immunoSEQ multiplex PCR, and TCRdb kept only the in-frame ones, dropping some. This table has around 2,000 clones, roughly four fifths appearing once. The V gene lost 6 bases and the J gene lost 0 bases, with 4 bases spanning the gap. CDR1 and CDR2 from the germline V gene are SGHRS and YFSETQ. This CDR3 spans 13 amino acids. Tumor samples were obtained before definitive surgery or chemotherapy. The sequencing sample was made of tumor tissue. The receptor's source is a human donor with high-grade serous ovarian cancer. The genes are TRBV5-1 and TRBJ2-6; D call uncertain. CDR3 in amino acids: CASTPSGANVLTF. The DNA of the CDR3 is TGCGCCAGCACACCCTCTGGGGCCAACGTCCTGACTTTC.